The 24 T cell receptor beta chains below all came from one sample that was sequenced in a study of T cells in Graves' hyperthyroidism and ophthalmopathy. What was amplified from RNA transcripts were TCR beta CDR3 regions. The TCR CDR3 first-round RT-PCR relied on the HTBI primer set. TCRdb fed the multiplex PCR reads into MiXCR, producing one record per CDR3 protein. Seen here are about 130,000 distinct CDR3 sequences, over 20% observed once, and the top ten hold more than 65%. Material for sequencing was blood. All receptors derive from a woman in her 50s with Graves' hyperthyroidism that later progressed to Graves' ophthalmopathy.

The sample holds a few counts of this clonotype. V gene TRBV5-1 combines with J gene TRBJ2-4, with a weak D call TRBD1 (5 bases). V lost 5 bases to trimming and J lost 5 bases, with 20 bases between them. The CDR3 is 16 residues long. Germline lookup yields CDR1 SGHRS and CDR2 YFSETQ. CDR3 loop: CASSPRPSGLENIQYF. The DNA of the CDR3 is TGCGCCAGCAGTCCACGGCCATCAGGGCTCGAAAACATTCAGTACTTC.

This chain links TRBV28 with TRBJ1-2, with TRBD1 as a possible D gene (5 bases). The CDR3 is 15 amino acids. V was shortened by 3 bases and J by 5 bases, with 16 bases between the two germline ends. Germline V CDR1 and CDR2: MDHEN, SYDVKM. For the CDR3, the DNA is TGTGCCAGCAGTTTTCGCGAGACAGTCATATATGGCTACACCTTC. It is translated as CASSFRETVIYGYTF.

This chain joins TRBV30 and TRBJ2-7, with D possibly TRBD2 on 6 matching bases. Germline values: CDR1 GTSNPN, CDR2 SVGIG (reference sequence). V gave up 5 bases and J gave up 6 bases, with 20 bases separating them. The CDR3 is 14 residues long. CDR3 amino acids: CAWGGGLLASEQYF. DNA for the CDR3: TGTGCCTGGGGGGGAGGACTCCTTGCTAGCGAGCAGTACTTC.

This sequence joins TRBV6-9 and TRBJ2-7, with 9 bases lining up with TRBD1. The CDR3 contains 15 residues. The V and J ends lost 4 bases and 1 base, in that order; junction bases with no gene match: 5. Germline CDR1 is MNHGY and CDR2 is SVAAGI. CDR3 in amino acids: CASSFSGQGSYEQYF. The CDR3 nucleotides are TGTGCCAGCAGTTTTAGCGGACAGGGGTCCTACGAGCAGTACTTC.

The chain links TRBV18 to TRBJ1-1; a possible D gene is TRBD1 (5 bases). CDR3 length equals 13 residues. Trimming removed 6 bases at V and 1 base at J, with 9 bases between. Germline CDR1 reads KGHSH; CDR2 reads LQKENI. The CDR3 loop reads CASSSTANTEAFF. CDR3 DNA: TGTGCCAGCTCCTCGACAGCGAACACTGAAGCTTTCTTT. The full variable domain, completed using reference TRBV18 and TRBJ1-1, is NAGVMQNPRHLVRRRGQEARLRCSPMKGHSHVYWYRQLPEEGLKFMVYLQKENIIDESGMPKERFSAEFPKEGPSILRIQQVVRGDSAAYFCASSSTANTEAFFGQGTRLTVV.

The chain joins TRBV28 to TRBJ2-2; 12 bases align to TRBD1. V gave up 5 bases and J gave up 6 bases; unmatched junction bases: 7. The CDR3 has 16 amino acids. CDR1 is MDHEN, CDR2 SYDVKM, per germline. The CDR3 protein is CASSIPGQGAAGELFF. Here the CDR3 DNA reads TGTGCCAGCAGTATACCGGGACAGGGGGCCGCCGGGGAGCTGTTTTTT.

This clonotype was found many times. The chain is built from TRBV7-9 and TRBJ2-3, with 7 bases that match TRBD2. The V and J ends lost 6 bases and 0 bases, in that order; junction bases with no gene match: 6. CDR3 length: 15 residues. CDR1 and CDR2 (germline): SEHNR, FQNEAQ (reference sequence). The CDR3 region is CASRTGGSSTDTQYF. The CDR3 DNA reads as TGTGCCAGCAGGACGGGAGGCTCTAGCACAGATACGCAGTATTTT.

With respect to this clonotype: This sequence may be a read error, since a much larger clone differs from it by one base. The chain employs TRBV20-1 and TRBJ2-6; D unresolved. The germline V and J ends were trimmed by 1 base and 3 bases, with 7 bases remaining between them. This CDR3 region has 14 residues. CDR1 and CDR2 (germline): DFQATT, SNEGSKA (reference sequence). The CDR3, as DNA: TGCAGTGCTAGAGGGGCTTTTGGGGCCAACGTCCTGACTTTC. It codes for CSARGAFGANVLTF.

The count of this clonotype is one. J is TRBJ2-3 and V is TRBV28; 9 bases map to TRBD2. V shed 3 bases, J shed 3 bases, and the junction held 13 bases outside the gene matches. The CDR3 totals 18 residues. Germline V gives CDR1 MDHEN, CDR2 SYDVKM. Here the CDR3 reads CASSLPGVAGEGTDTQYF. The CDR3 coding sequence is TGTGCCAGCAGTTTGCCGGGAGTAGCGGGAGAAGGGACAGATACGCAGTATTTT.

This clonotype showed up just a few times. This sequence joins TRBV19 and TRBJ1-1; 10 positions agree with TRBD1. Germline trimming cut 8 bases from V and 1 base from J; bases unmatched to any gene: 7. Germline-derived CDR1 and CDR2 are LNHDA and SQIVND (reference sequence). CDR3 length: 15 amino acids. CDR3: CASGDRGAGNTEAFF. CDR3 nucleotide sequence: TGTGCCAGTGGGGACAGGGGCGCGGGGAACACTGAAGCTTTCTTT.

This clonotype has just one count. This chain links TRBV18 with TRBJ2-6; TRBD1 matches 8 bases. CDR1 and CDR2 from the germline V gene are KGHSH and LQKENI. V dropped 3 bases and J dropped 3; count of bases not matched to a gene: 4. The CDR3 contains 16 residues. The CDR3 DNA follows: TGTGCCAGCTCACCGGACAGGGTGAATGGGGCCAACGTCCTGACTTTC. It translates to CASSPDRVNGANVLTF.

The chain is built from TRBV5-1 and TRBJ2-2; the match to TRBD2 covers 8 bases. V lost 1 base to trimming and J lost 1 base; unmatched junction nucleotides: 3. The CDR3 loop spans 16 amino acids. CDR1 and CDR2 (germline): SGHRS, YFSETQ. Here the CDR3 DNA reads TGCGCCAGCAGCTTGAAAACTAGCGGGAACACCGGGGAGCTGTTTTTT. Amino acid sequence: CASSLKTSGNTGELFF.

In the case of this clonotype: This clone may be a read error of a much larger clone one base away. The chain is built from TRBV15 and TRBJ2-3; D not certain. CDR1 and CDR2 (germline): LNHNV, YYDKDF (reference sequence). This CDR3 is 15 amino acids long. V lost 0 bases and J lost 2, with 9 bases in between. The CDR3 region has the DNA TGTGCCACCAGCAGAGACCCCACAACCACAGATACGCAGTATTTT. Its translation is CATSRDPTTTDTQYF. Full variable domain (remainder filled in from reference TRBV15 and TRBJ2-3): DAMVIQNPRYQVTQFGKPVTLSCSQTLNHNVMYWYQQKSSQAPKLLFHYYDKDFNNEADTPDNFQSRRPNTSFCFLDIRSPGLGDTAMYLCATSRDPTTTDTQYFGPGTRLTVL.

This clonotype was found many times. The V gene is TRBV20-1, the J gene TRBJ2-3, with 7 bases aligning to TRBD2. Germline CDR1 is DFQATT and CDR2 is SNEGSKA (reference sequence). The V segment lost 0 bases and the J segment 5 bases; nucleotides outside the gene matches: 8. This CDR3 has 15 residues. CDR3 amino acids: CSARELAGARDTQYF. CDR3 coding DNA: TGCAGTGCTAGAGAGTTGGCGGGAGCGAGAGATACGCAGTATTTT.

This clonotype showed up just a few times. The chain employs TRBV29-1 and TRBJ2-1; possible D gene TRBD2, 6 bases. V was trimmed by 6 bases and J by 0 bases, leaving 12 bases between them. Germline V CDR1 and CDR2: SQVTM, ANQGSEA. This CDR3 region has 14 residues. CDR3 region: CSVCSGVSYNEQFF. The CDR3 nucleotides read TGCAGCGTGTGTTCGGGAGTCTCCTACAATGAGCAGTTCTTC.

In DNA, the CDR3 is TGTGCCAGCTCACCACCGGGACGGACCCTTTTGGCTAGGACTGGAAACACCATATATTTT. Translation: CASSPPGRTLLARTGNTIYF. The rearrangement joins TRBV18 to TRBJ1-3; D is possibly TRBD1 (5 bases). The CDR3 spans 20 residues. V lost 0 bases and J lost 2, with 23 bases in between. Germline V gene data show CDR1 as KGHSH and CDR2 as LQKENI. The complete variable domain, with remaining parts taken from reference TRBV18 and TRBJ1-3, reads NAGVMQNPRHLVRRRGQEARLRCSPMKGHSHVYWYRQLPEEGLKFMVYLQKENIIDESGMPKERFSAEFPKEGPSILRIQQVVRGDSAAYFCASSPPGRTLLARTGNTIYFGEGSWLTVV.

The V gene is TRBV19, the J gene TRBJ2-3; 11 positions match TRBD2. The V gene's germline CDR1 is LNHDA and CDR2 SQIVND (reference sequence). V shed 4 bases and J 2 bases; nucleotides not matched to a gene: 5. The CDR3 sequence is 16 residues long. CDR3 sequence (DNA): TGTGCCAGTAGTAGTGGGACTAGCGGAAACACAGATACGCAGTATTTT. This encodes CASSSGTSGNTDTQYF.

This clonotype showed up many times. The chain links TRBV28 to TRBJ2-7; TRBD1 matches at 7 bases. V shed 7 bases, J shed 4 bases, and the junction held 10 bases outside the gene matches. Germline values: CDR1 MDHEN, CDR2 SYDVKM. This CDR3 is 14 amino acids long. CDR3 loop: CASKGGSPPYEQYF. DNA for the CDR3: TGTGCCAGCAAAGGGGGCTCGCCACCATACGAGCAGTACTTC. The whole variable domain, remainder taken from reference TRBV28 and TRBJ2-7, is DVKVTQSSRYLVKRTGEKVFLECVQDMDHENMFWYRQDPGLGLRLIYFSYDVKMKEKGDIPEGYSVSREKKERFSLILESASTNQTSMYLCASKGGSPPYEQYFGPGTRLTVT.

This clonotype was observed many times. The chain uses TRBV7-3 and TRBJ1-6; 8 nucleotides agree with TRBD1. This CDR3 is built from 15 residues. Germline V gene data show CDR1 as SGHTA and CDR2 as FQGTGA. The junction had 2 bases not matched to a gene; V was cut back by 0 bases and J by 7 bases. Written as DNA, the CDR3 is TGTGCCAGCAGCTTAACGGGACAGGAGAATTCACCCCTCCACTTT. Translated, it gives CASSLTGQENSPLHF. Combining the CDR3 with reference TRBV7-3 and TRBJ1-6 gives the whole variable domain GAGVSQTPSNKVTEKGKYVELRCDPISGHTALYWYRQSLGQGPEFLIYFQGTGAADDSGLPNDRFFAVRPEGSVSTLKIQRTERGDSAVYLCASSLTGQENSPLHFGNGTRLTVT.

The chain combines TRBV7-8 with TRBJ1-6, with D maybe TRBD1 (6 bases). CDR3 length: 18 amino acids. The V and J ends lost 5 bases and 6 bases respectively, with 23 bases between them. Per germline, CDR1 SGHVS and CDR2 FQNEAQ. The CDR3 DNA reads TGTGCCAGCAGCCCTCCCTTCCAGGGGACGATAATTAATTCACCCCTCCACTTT. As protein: CASSPPFQGTIINSPLHF. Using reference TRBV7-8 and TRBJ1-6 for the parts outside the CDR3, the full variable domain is GAGVSQSPRYKVAKRGQDVALRCDPISGHVSLFWYQQALGQGPEFLTYFQNEAQLDKSGLPSDRFFAERPEGSVSTLKIQRTQQEDSAVYLCASSPPFQGTIINSPLHFGNGTRLTVT.

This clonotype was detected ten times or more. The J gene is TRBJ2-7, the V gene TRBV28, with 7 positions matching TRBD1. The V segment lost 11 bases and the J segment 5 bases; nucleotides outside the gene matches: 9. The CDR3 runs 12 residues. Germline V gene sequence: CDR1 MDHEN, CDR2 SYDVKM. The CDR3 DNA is TGTGCCGCCCAGACAGGGCCCAACGAGCAGTACTTC. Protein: CAAQTGPNEQYF.

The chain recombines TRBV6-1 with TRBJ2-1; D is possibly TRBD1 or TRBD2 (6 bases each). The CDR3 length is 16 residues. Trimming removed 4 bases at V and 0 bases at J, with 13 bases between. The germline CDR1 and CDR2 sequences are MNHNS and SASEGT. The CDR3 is CASSAGGTLSYNEQFF. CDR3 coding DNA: TGTGCCAGCAGTGCTGGGGGGACACTCTCCTACAATGAGCAGTTCTTC.

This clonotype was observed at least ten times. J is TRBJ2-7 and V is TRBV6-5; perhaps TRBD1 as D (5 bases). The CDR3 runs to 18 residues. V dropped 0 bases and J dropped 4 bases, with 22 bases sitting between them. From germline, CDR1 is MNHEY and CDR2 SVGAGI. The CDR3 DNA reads TGTGCCAGCAGTTACTCGAAGCGCGGCCCCACAGGAAGATACGAGCAGTACTTC. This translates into CASSYSKRGPTGRYEQYF.

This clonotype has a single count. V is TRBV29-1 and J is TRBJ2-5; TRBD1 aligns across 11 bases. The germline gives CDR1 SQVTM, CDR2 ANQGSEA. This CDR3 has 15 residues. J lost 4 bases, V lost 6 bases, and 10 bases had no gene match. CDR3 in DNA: TGCAGCGTCCCCACGGACAGGGGGCGCGTAGAGACCCAGTACTTC. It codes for CSVPTDRGRVETQYF.